This T cell receptor (beta chain) was recovered during a study of preoperative IRX-2 immunotherapy in early breast cancer. With 6 bases clipped from V and 6 bases from J, the junction kept 24 bases outside the gene matches. The germline gives CDR1 KGHSY, CDR2 FQNENV. The CDR3 has 22 amino acids. Treatment meaning: preoperative locoregional IRX-2 cytokine immunotherapy. The protocol was immunoSEQ multiplex PCR, while the TCRdb copy is restricted to in-frame clones and leaves out a portion. The sample records 20,000 to 30,000 clones, roughly 77% being singletons. J is TRBJ2-2 and V is TRBV16, with 14 bases aligning to TRBD2. The TCR sequence derives from a human donor with breast cancer. The material was lymph node tissue, obtained after IRX-2 immunotherapy. The CDR3 loop reads CASSYLTPPASGLAGGAGELFF. CDR3 coding DNA: TGTGCCAGCAGTTACCTCACCCCCCCAGCCTCCGGACTAGCGGGGGGTGCCGGGGAGCTGTTTTTT.